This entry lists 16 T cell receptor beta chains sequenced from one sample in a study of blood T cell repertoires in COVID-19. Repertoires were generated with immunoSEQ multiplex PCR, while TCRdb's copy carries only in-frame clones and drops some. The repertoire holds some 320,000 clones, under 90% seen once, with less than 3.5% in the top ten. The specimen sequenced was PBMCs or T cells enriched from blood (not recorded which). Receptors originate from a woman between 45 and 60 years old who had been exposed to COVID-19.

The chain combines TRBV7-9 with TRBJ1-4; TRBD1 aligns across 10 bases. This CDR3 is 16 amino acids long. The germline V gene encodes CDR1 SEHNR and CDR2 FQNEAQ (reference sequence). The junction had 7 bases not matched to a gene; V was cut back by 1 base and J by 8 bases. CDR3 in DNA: TGTGCCAGCAGCTTAGTAGGGACAGGGGAACGGGAAAAACTGTTTTTT. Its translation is CASSLVGTGEREKLFF.

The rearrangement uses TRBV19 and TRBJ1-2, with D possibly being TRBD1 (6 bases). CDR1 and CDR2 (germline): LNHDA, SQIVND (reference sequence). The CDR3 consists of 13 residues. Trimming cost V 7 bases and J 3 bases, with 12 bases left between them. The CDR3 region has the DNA TGTGCCAGTACCGACAGGTGGGACTATGGCTACACCTTC. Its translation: CASTDRWDYGYTF. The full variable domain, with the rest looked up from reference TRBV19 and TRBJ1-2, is DGGITQSPKYLFRKEGQNVTLSCEQNLNHDAMYWYRQDPGQGLRLIYYSQIVNDFQKGDIAEGYSVSREKKESFPLTVTSAQKNPTAFYLCASTDRWDYGYTFGSGTRLTVV.

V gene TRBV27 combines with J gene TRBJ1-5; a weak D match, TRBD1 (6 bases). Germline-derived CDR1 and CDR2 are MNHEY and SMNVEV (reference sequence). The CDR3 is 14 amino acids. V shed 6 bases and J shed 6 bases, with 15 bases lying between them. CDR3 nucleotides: TGTGCCAGCAGCCCACAGGGTCGTACTCAGCCCCAGCATTTT. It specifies CASSPQGRTQPQHF.

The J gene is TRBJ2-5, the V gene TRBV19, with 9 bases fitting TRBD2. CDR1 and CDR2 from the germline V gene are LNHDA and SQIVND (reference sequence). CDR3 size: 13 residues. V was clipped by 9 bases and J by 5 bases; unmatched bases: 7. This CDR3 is CASATSGRETQYF. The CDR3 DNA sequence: TGTGCCAGCGCAACAAGCGGGAGGGAGACCCAGTACTTC.

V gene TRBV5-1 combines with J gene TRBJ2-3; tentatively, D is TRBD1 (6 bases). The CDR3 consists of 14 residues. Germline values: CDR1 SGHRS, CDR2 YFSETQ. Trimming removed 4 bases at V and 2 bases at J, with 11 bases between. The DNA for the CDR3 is TGCGCCAGCAGCGAACAGGGAACCACAGATACGCAGTATTTT. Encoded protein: CASSEQGTTDTQYF.

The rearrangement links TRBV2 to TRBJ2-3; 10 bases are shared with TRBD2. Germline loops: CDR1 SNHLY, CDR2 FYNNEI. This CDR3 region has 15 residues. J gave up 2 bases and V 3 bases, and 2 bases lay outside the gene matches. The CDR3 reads CASSDSGGPTDTQYF. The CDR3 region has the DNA TGTGCCAGCAGTGATAGCGGGGGGCCCACAGATACGCAGTATTTT.

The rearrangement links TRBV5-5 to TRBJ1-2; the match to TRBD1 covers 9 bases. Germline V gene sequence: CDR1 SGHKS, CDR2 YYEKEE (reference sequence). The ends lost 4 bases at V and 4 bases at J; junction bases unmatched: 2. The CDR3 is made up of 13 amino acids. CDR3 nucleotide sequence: TGTGCCAGCAGCCCGGGACAGGGCTATGGCTACACCTTC. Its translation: CASSPGQGYGYTF.

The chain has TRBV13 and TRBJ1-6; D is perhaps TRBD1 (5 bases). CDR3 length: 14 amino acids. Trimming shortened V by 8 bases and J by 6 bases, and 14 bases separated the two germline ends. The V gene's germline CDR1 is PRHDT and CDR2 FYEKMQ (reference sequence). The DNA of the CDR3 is TGTGCCAGCGCTGGGGGGTTTAGTAATTCACCCCTCCACTTT. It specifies CASAGGFSNSPLHF.

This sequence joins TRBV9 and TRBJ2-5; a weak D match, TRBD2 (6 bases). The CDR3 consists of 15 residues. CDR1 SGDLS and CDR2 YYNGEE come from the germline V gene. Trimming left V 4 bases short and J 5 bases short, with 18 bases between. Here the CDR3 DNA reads TGTGCCAGCAGCCCTGGGGGGTCGCGAGTCGAGACCCAGTACTTC. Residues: CASSPGGSRVETQYF. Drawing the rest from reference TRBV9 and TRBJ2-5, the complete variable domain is DSGVTQTPKHLITATGQRVTLRCSPRSGDLSVYWYQQSLDQGLQFLIQYYNGEERAKGNILERFSAQQFPDLHSELNLSSLELGDSALYFCASSPGGSRVETQYFGPGTRLLVL.

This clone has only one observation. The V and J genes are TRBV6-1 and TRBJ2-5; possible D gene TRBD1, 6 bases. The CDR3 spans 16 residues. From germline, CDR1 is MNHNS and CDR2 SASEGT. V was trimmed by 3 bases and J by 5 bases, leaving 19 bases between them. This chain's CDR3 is CASSETGTRWLETQYF. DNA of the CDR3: TGTGCCAGCAGTGAGACCGGGACAAGGTGGTTGGAGACCCAGTACTTC.

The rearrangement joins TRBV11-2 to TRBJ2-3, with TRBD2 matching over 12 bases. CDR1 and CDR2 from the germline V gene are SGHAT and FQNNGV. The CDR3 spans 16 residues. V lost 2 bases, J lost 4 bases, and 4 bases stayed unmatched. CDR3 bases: TGTGCCAGCAGCTTAACGCTAGCGGGGGGGGCAGATACGCAGTATTTT. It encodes CASSLTLAGGADTQYF.

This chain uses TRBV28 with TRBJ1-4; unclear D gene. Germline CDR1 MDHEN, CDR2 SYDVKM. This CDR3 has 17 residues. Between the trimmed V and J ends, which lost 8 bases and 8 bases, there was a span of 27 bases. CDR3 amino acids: CASLKRLGPIKREKLFF. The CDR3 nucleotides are TGTGCCAGCCTTAAAAGGCTGGGCCCGATCAAAAGGGAAAAACTGTTTTTT.

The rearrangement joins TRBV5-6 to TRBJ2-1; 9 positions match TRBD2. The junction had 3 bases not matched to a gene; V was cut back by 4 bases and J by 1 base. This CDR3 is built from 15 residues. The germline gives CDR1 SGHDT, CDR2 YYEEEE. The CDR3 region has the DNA TGTGCCAGCAGCAGAGCGGGGGGTTCCTACAATGAGCAGTTCTTC. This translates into CASSRAGGSYNEQFF.

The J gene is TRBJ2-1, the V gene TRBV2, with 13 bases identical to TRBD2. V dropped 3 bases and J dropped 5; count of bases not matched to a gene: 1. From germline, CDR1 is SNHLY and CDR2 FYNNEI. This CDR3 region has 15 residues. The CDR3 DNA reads TGTGCCAGCAGTGATGGACTAGCGGGGGACAATGAGCAGTTCTTC. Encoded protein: CASSDGLAGDNEQFF.

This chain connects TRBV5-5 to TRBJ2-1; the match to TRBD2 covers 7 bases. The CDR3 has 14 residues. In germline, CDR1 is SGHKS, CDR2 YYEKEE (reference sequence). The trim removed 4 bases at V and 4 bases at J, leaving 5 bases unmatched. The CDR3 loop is CASSRPGGYNEQFF. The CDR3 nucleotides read TGTGCCAGCAGCCGGCCGGGGGGATACAATGAGCAGTTCTTC.

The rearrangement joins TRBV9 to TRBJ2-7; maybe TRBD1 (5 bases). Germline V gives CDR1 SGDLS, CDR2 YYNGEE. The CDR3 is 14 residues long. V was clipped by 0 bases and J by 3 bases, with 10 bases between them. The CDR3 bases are TGTGCCAGCAGCGTAGTCGACAGCCGCTACGAGCAGTACTTC. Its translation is CASSVVDSRYEQYF.